This T cell receptor (beta chain) derives from a study of T-cell memory formation after mild COVID-19. This clonotype was counted only a few times. The germline V gene encodes CDR1 SGHNT and CDR2 YYREEE (reference sequence). V lost 3 bases, J lost 11 bases, and 10 bases stayed unmatched. The CDR3 is 14 residues long. Each CDR3 protein gets one entry after TCRdb re-called the 5' RACE reads with MiXCR. Of some 65,000 distinct CDR3 sequences listed, roughly a sixth are singletons. This receptor was taken from an adult woman who had mild COVID-19 (a few samples of this study predate the infection). Cell type and time point are not known. The chain has TRBV5-4 and TRBJ1-1; 10 nucleotides match TRBD1. The sample consisted of PBMCs or a T cell subset sorted from them (not recorded which). The CDR3 sequence: CASSWGTGAGYAFF. The CDR3 region has the DNA TGTGCCAGCAGCTGGGGGACAGGGGCAGGGTATGCTTTCTTT.